Listed here are 25 T cell receptor beta chains from one sample, sequenced in a study of CD8 T cells in Susac syndrome. Reverse transcription of roughly 0.45 to 1 ug RNA was carried out with random hexamers. MiXCR was run by TCRdb on the immunoSEQ multiplex PCR reads, yielding one entry per CDR3 protein. The repertoire holds approximately 120,000 distinct CDR3 sequences, with about 95% as singletons. Sequencing was carried out using CD4+ T cells from PBMCs. Receptors originate from a human donor in good health.

The chain combines TRBV29-1 with TRBJ2-1; D perhaps matches TRBD2 (7 bases). Looked up from germline, CDR1 is SQVTM and CDR2 is ANQGSEA. The CDR3 totals 11 residues. V shed 7 bases and J shed 9 bases, with 13 bases lying between them. CDR3 nucleotide sequence: TGCAGCGCCGGGGGGCAGCCTGAGCAGTTCTTC. Amino acid sequence: CSAGGQPEQFF.

The J gene is TRBJ2-7, the V gene TRBV3-1; D tentatively fits TRBD1 or TRBD2 (5 bases each). CDR1 is LGHDT and CDR2 is YNNKEL in the germline V gene (reference sequence). The V gene lost 3 bases and the J gene lost 1 base, with 10 bases spanning the gap. This CDR3 spans 14 amino acids. CDR3 DNA: TGTGCCAGCAGCCACCGGGACGGTTCCTACGAGCAGTACTTC. This translates into CASSHRDGSYEQYF.

This rearrangement joins TRBV4-2 to TRBJ2-2, with 9 bases aligning to TRBD1. Germline-derived CDR1 and CDR2 are LGHNA and YNFKEQ. Germline trimming cut 3 bases from V and 3 bases from J; bases unmatched to any gene: 8. The CDR3 extends over 17 amino acids. The CDR3 bases are TGTGCCAGCAGCCAGGATCAGCGGGACAGGGACACCGGGGAGCTGTTTTTT. It codes for CASSQDQRDRDTGELFF.

This chain uses TRBV3-1 with TRBJ1-1; D is unclear. The CDR3 is 12 residues long. V shed 5 bases and J shed 5 bases, with 9 bases lying between them. Germline CDR1 LGHDT, CDR2 YNNKEL (reference sequence). The CDR3 is CASSAGETEAFF. CDR3 in DNA: TGTGCCAGCAGCGCGGGAGAAACTGAAGCTTTCTTT.

The V call is TRBV29-1, the J call TRBJ2-6, with D tentatively TRBD1 (6 bases). CDR1 SQVTM and CDR2 ANQGSEA come from the germline V gene. This CDR3 has 18 amino acids. V lost 2 bases to trimming and J lost 0 bases, with 17 bases between them. Here the CDR3 reads CSVEFRGPLRSGANVLTF. The DNA of the CDR3 is TGCAGCGTTGAATTCAGGGGACCCCTTCGCTCTGGGGCCAACGTCCTGACTTTC. The full variable domain, completed using reference TRBV29-1 and TRBJ2-6, is SAVISQKPSRDICQRGTSLTIQCQVDSQVTMMFWYRQQPGQSLTLIATANQGSEATYESGFVIDKFPISRPNLTFSTLTVSNMSPEDSSIYLCSVEFRGPLRSGANVLTFGAGSRLTVL.

The rearrangement links TRBV19 to TRBJ2-3; D not resolved. V shed 7 bases and J shed 2 bases, with 13 bases lying between them. From germline, CDR1 is LNHDA and CDR2 SQIVND (reference sequence). The length of the CDR3 is 14 residues. This chain's CDR3 is CASNKVGYTDTQYF. The CDR3 bases are TGTGCCAGTAACAAAGTTGGGTACACAGATACGCAGTATTTT.

The chain uses TRBV10-3 and TRBJ2-4; 14 bases align to TRBD2. J was trimmed by 6 bases and V by 8 bases; bases with no gene match: 9. The V gene's germline CDR1 is ENHRY and CDR2 SYGVKD. This CDR3 region has 16 residues. The CDR3 is CAIQSGLAGGTNIQYF. For the CDR3, the DNA is TGTGCCATCCAATCCGGACTAGCGGGAGGAACAAACATTCAGTACTTC.

V usage is TRBV29-1 and J usage is TRBJ2-3; D is tentatively TRBD1 or TRBD2 (6 bases each). This CDR3 contains 13 residues. V lost 5 bases to trimming and J lost 2 bases, with 11 bases between them. Germline CDR1 and CDR2: SQVTM and ANQGSEA. CDR3: CSVRGVVTDTQYF. The CDR3 DNA is TGCAGCGTTAGGGGGGTCGTCACAGATACGCAGTATTTT.

The J gene is TRBJ1-5, the V gene TRBV6-2 or TRBV6-3, with D maybe TRBD1 (6 bases). Germline V gene sequence: CDR1 MNHEY, CDR2 SVGEGT. The V end was cut by 6 bases, the J end by 6 bases, with 18 bases between. This CDR3 has 15 residues. CDR3 amino acids: CASSPQGKMGQPQHF. The CDR3 region has the DNA TGTGCCAGCAGCCCCCAGGGGAAGATGGGTCAGCCCCAGCATTTT.

This rearrangement joins TRBV12-3 or TRBV12-4 to TRBJ2-1; possibly TRBD2 for D (5 bases). The V gene lost 5 bases and the J gene lost 9 bases, with 8 bases spanning the gap. CDR3 length equals 11 residues. CDR3 in DNA: TGTGCCAGCAGTACTAGTGGTGAGCAGTTCTTC. Translated, it gives CASSTSGEQFF.

The V gene is TRBV4-3, the J gene TRBJ1-1; a weak D match, TRBD1 (5 bases). The ends were cut back, 0 bases at V and 0 bases at J, with 17 bases in the middle. This CDR3 has 18 amino acids. Germline V gives CDR1 LGHNA, CDR2 YSLEER. CDR3: CASSQESQSVTVNTEAFF. The DNA for the CDR3 is TGCGCCAGCAGCCAAGAAAGCCAGTCTGTGACAGTGAACACTGAAGCTTTCTTT.

The rearrangement links TRBV29-1 to TRBJ2-3; 12 bases line up with TRBD1. After removal of 5 bases from V and 2 bases from J, the junction contained 5 bases not matched to a gene. CDR3 length: 15 amino acids. From germline, CDR1 is SQVTM and CDR2 ANQGSEA. The CDR3 spells CSVSGTGGTTDTQYF. The DNA of the CDR3 is TGCAGCGTTTCCGGGACAGGGGGCACCACAGATACGCAGTATTTT.

The chain couples TRBV27 to TRBJ2-1; 12 bases match TRBD2. Germline V gene lookup returns CDR1 MNHEY and CDR2 SMNVEV (reference sequence). The V segment lost 5 bases and the J segment 9 bases; nucleotides outside the gene matches: 5. This CDR3 is 14 amino acids long. CDR3 in amino acids: CASSPRLAGAEQFF. CDR3 nucleotides: TGTGCCAGCAGTCCGAGACTAGCGGGAGCTGAGCAGTTCTTC.

The chain employs TRBV6-5 and TRBJ2-3, with D unresolved. Trimming cost V 6 bases and J 0 bases, with 7 bases left between them. The CDR3 extends over 13 amino acids. The germline V gene has CDR1 MNHEY and CDR2 SVGAGI. CDR3: CASREASTDTQYF. The CDR3 coding sequence is TGTGCCAGCAGAGAAGCTAGCACAGATACGCAGTATTTT.

The rearrangement joins TRBV29-1 to TRBJ1-2; D unresolved. The germline CDR1 and CDR2 sequences are SQVTM and ANQGSEA. Trimming cost V 6 bases and J 7 bases, with 12 bases left between them. The CDR3 contains 11 residues. CDR3 loop: CSVGYSGGYTF. The CDR3 DNA follows: TGCAGCGTGGGGTATTCCGGTGGCTACACCTTC. Based on the CDR3 plus reference TRBV29-1 and TRBJ1-2, the full variable domain is SAVISQKPSRDICQRGTSLTIQCQVDSQVTMMFWYRQQPGQSLTLIATANQGSEATYESGFVIDKFPISRPNLTFSTLTVSNMSPEDSSIYLCSVGYSGGYTFGSGTRLTVV.

The V and J genes are TRBV12-3 or TRBV12-4 and TRBJ1-2; 11 positions agree with TRBD1. After removal of 5 bases from V and 5 bases from J, the junction contained 10 bases not matched to a gene. The CDR3 has 16 amino acids. This CDR3 reads CASSPQRDRGAYGYTF. Here the CDR3 DNA reads TGTGCCAGCAGTCCCCAAAGGGACAGGGGGGCTTATGGCTACACCTTC.

J is TRBJ2-1 and V is TRBV2; D might be TRBD1 (5 bases). V lost 4 bases to trimming and J lost 0 bases, with 10 bases between them. CDR1 is SNHLY, CDR2 FYNNEI, per germline. This CDR3 comprises 15 residues. CDR3 loop: CASSVGQSSYNEQFF. The CDR3 DNA follows: TGTGCCAGCAGTGTCGGACAAAGCTCCTACAATGAGCAGTTCTTC. Complete variable domain (other parts from reference TRBV2 and TRBJ2-1): EPEVTQTPSHQVTQMGQEVILRCVPISNHLYFYWYRQILGQKVEFLVSFYNNEISEKSEIFDDQFSVERPDGSNFTLKIRSTKLEDSAMYFCASSVGQSSYNEQFFGPGTRLTVL.

The chain couples TRBV27 to TRBJ2-7; 13 positions agree with TRBD2. Losses at the gene ends were 4 bases for V and 2 bases for J; bases not matched to a gene: 11. Looked up from germline, CDR1 is MNHEY and CDR2 is SMNVEV (reference sequence). This CDR3 is 18 amino acids long. CDR3 nucleotides: TGTGCCAGCAGTTCCACGCCAATGGGACTAGCGGGGACCTACGAGCAGTACTTC. It codes for CASSSTPMGLAGTYEQYF.

The chain recombines TRBV12-3 or TRBV12-4 with TRBJ2-5; D remains unclear. The germline V and J ends were trimmed by 5 bases and 4 bases, with 11 bases remaining between them. The CDR3 has 13 amino acids. The CDR3: CASSTGPAETQYF. In DNA, the CDR3 is TGTGCCAGCAGTACCGGACCGGCAGAGACCCAGTACTTC.

The chain recombines TRBV5-1 with TRBJ2-2; 7 bases are shared with TRBD2. From germline, CDR1 is SGHRS and CDR2 YFSETQ. The V and J ends lost 7 bases and 3 bases, in that order; junction bases with no gene match: 6. The CDR3 contains 14 residues. CDR3 nucleotides: TGCGCCAGCTCTAGCGGAGGCTACACCGGGGAGCTGTTTTTT. Amino acid sequence: CASSSGGYTGELFF.

The chain's CDR3 is CATMNTEAFF. CDR3 in DNA: TGCGCCACCATGAACACTGAAGCTTTCTTT. The chain joins TRBV29-1 to TRBJ1-1; D is uncertain. CDR3 length: 10 residues. The germline CDR1 and CDR2 sequences are SQVTM and ANQGSEA.

The chain carries TRBV3-1 and TRBJ2-2, with 9 bases matching TRBD1. Per germline, CDR1 LGHDT and CDR2 YNNKEL (reference sequence). V shed 3 bases and J 2 bases; nucleotides not matched to a gene: 4. This CDR3 is built from 16 residues. The CDR3 sequence: CASSHRQGVNTGELFF. In DNA form, the CDR3 reads TGTGCCAGCAGCCACCGACAGGGGGTTAACACCGGGGAGCTGTTTTTT.

The CDR3 coding sequence is TGTGCCAGCAGTTCGACAGGGGAAGCCTACGAGCAGTACTTC. Translated: CASSSTGEAYEQYF. The chain has TRBV6-2 or TRBV6-3 and TRBJ2-7; 8 bases are a match to TRBD1. The germline V gene has CDR1 MNHEY and CDR2 SVGEGT. J gave up 2 bases and V 4 bases, and 4 bases lay outside the gene matches. This CDR3 contains 14 residues.

This clonotype was seen a single time. This chain joins TRBV5-4 and TRBJ2-5; 9 nucleotides align to TRBD2. The CDR3 is made up of 15 amino acids. Germline-derived CDR1 and CDR2 are SGHNT and YYREEE (reference sequence). Trimming cost V 5 bases and J 3 bases; bases outside gene matches: 8. CDR3 sequence reads: CASSSTSGVKETQYF. The CDR3 nucleotides are TGTGCCAGCAGTTCGACTAGCGGCGTAAAAGAGACCCAGTACTTC. Supplemented by reference TRBV5-4 and TRBJ2-5, the full variable domain reads ETGVTQSPTHLIKTRGQQVTLRCSSQSGHNTVSWYQQALGQGPQFIFQYYREEENGRGNFPPRFSGLQFPNYSSELNVNALELDDSALYLCASSSTSGVKETQYFGPGTRLLVL.

The chain is built from TRBV7-2 and TRBJ2-1, with 7 bases that match TRBD1. CDR1 and CDR2 from the germline V gene are SGHTA and FQGNSA. V trimming: 5 bases; J trimming: 1 base; junction bases outside the gene matches: 5. This CDR3 contains 15 residues. Written as DNA, the CDR3 is TGTGCCAGCAGCCAAAAACAGGGGTCCTACAATGAGCAGTTCTTC. Translating gives CASSQKQGSYNEQFF.